Listed here are 26 T cell receptor beta chains from one sample, sequenced in a study of blood T cell repertoires in COVID-19. Produced via immunoSEQ multiplex PCR; TCRdb's table is partial and in-frame only. The sample holds around 300,000 clones, about nine tenths seen once. Sequencing was done on a sample of peripheral blood. The origin of the receptors is a woman younger than 45 with COVID-19, enrolled during active disease.

This chain uses TRBV5-1 with TRBJ2-3, with 8 bases lining up with TRBD2. CDR1 and CDR2 from the germline V gene are SGHRS and YFSETQ. V lost 8 bases to trimming and J lost 0 bases; unmatched junction nucleotides: 5. CDR3 length: 14 residues. CDR3 protein: CASLAGTSTDTQYF. The CDR3 DNA reads TGCGCCAGTTTAGCGGGAACTAGCACAGATACGCAGTATTTT. The full variable domain, completed using reference TRBV5-1 and TRBJ2-3, is KAGVTQTPRYLIKTRGQQVTLSCSPISGHRSVSWYQQTPGQGLQFLFEYFSETQRNKGNFPGRFSGRQFSNSRSEMNVSTLELGDSALYLCASLAGTSTDTQYFGPGTRLTVL.

This clone has just one count. The DNA of the CDR3 is TGTGCCACCAGCGGGCCTGACAGGATACTTGAAGCTTTCTTT. It is translated as CATSGPDRILEAFF. The V gene is TRBV15, the J gene TRBJ1-1, with TRBD1 as a possible D gene (6 bases). The CDR3 length is 14 residues. V lost 5 bases and J 7 bases, leaving 17 bases between the germline ends. Germline V CDR1 and CDR2: LNHNV, YYDKDF (reference sequence).

This clone was seen just once. The chain employs TRBV21-1 and TRBJ2-5; TRBD2 was called by the table and not checked on the DNA. TRBV21-1 is deemed a pseudogene. The CDR3 runs 13 residues. The CDR3 DNA reads TGTGCCAGTAGCGGGAGGTACCAAGAGACCCAGTACTTC. As protein: CASSGRYQETQYF.

A few counts support this clone. Other DNA variants within this sample encode the same CDR3. V usage is TRBV19 and J usage is TRBJ2-5, with 7 nucleotides matching TRBD2. The CDR3 is made up of 15 amino acids. Trimming took 11 bases from V and 5 from J; bases not matched to a gene: 17. Germline-derived CDR1 and CDR2 are LNHDA and SQIVND (reference sequence). The CDR3 nucleotides read TGTGCCCGCGGGTGGGGAGGGGAGGGTCAGGAGACCCAGTACTTC. Translation gives CARGWGGEGQETQYF.

The chain recombines TRBV7-2 with TRBJ2-1, with TRBD2 identical over 10 bases. The ends lost 1 base at V and 9 bases at J; junction bases unmatched: 6. Germline CDR1 SGHTA, CDR2 FQGNSA. The length of the CDR3 is 15 residues. CDR3 region: CASSLVSGRGFEQFF. The DNA for the CDR3 is TGTGCCAGCAGCTTAGTGAGCGGGAGGGGATTTGAGCAGTTCTTC.

The chain recombines TRBV4-1 with TRBJ2-1; D remains ambiguous. Germline CDR1 MGHRA, CDR2 YSYEKL. The CDR3 runs to 14 residues. Trimming took off 3 bases at V and 5 bases at J, with 11 bases between the two ends. CDR3 bases: TGCGCCAGCAGCCAGACGTTCAGGAACAATGAGCAGTTCTTC. Translated: CASSQTFRNNEQFF.

V usage is TRBV2 and J usage is TRBJ1-2; perhaps TRBD1 as D (5 bases). Looked up from germline, CDR1 is SNHLY and CDR2 is FYNNEI. The V end was cut by 7 bases, the J end by 4 bases, with 10 bases between. The CDR3 contains 12 residues. The CDR3 nucleotides read TGTGCCAGCAAGACAGATACCTATGGCTACACCTTC. Its translation is CASKTDTYGYTF.

The CDR3 DNA follows: TGTGCCAGCAGTTTAGGGGGTTTCGACGAGCAGTACTTC. Its protein product is CASSLGGFDEQYF. This chain joins TRBV25-1 and TRBJ2-7; D might be TRBD1 (6 bases). CDR1 and CDR2 from the germline V gene are MGHDK and SYGVNS. The CDR3 loop spans 13 amino acids. With 5 bases removed from V and 5 bases from J, the gap between germline ends came to 13 bases.

The chain joins TRBV2 to TRBJ1-3; D not certain. CDR1 is SNHLY, CDR2 FYNNEI, per germline. V lost 3 bases and J lost 1, with 10 bases in between. The CDR3 has 15 residues. The CDR3 coding sequence is TGTGCCAGCAGTGATAGAGGGTGGTCTGGAAACACCATATATTTT. Protein product: CASSDRGWSGNTIYF. Based on the CDR3 plus reference TRBV2 and TRBJ1-3, the full variable domain is EPEVTQTPSHQVTQMGQEVILRCVPISNHLYFYWYRQILGQKVEFLVSFYNNEISEKSEIFDDQFSVERPDGSNFTLKIRSTKLEDSAMYFCASSDRGWSGNTIYFGEGSWLTVV.

V and J are TRBV6-5 and TRBJ2-3, with TRBD1 matching 10 bases. Germline V gene sequence: CDR1 MNHEY, CDR2 SVGAGI. This CDR3 is 14 amino acids long. J gave up 6 bases and V 7 bases, and 7 bases lay outside the gene matches. The CDR3 DNA reads TGTGCCAGCAAGAGGGACAGGGGAGGGGATACGCAGTATTTT. This encodes CASKRDRGGDTQYF.

The chain couples TRBV4-1 to TRBJ2-1; D possibly corresponds to TRBD2 (5 bases). V dropped 6 bases and J dropped 3 bases, with 15 bases sitting between them. This CDR3 has 15 residues. CDR1 and CDR2 (germline): MGHRA, YSYEKL. The CDR3 DNA is TGCGCCAGCAGGGGAATGAGAGGGCTCTACAATGAGCAGTTCTTC. Translating it yields CASRGMRGLYNEQFF.

The chain uses TRBV7-9 and TRBJ2-7, with TRBD2 identical over 15 bases. Looked up from germline, CDR1 is SEHNR and CDR2 is FQNEAQ (reference sequence). This CDR3 comprises 17 residues. V was pared by 5 bases and J by 0 bases, with 5 bases of the junction left unmatched. The CDR3 DNA sequence: TGTGCCAGCAGCCCGGGACTAGCGGGAGGACTCTCCTACGAGCAGTACTTC. This encodes CASSPGLAGGLSYEQYF.

This chain connects TRBV3-1 (or the pseudogene TRBV3-2) to TRBJ1-1, with D unresolved. The CDR3 has 12 amino acids. V lost 8 bases and J 3 bases, leaving 10 bases between the germline ends. CDR1 and CDR2 (germline): LGHDT, YNNKEL (reference sequence). In DNA, the CDR3 is TGTGCCAGCGGGCCCGGGGACACTGAAGCTTTCTTT. Translating gives CASGPGDTEAFF.

The chain carries TRBV18 and TRBJ1-6, with D perhaps matching TRBD1 (6 bases). The CDR3 extends over 15 amino acids. The germline CDR1 and CDR2 sequences are KGHSH and LQKENI. Trimming shortened V by 5 bases and J by 5 bases, and 13 bases separated the two germline ends. CDR3 region: CASSAPGHNNSPLHF. The DNA for the CDR3 is TGTGCCAGCTCAGCGCCGGGACATAATAATTCACCCCTCCACTTT.

The V gene is TRBV7-8, the J gene TRBJ1-5; 8 bases are shared with TRBD1. The CDR3 extends over 14 amino acids. Unmatched junction bases numbered 4, after V lost 2 bases and J lost 7 bases. Germline values: CDR1 SGHVS, CDR2 FQNEAQ. CDR3 amino acids: CASSLQGAGQPQHF. Written as DNA, the CDR3 is TGTGCCAGCAGCTTACAGGGGGCAGGCCAGCCCCAGCATTTT.

The rearrangement joins TRBV6-5 to TRBJ1-1; D not certain. V was shortened by 6 bases and J by 4 bases, with 18 bases between the two germline ends. Looked up from germline, CDR1 is MNHEY and CDR2 is SVGAGI. The CDR3 length is 15 residues. The CDR3 DNA is TGTGCCAGCAGCCTACCTTGGGCAAACCCCACTGAAGCTTTCTTT. It translates to CASSLPWANPTEAFF.

The chain recombines TRBV28 with TRBJ1-1; TRBD1 might be the D (6 bases). The length of the CDR3 is 14 residues. CDR1 and CDR2 from the germline V gene are MDHEN and SYDVKM. V was trimmed by 5 bases and J by 0 bases, leaving 10 bases between them. The CDR3 DNA sequence: TGTGCCAGCAGTCGACAGGACTTGAACACTGAAGCTTTCTTT. This codes for CASSRQDLNTEAFF. The full variable domain, rest sourced from reference TRBV28 and TRBJ1-1, is DVKVTQSSRYLVKRTGEKVFLECVQDMDHENMFWYRQDPGLGLRLIYFSYDVKMKEKGDIPEGYSVSREKKERFSLILESASTNQTSMYLCASSRQDLNTEAFFGQGTRLTVV.

CDR3 residues: CASSAYLAGVSYEQYF. The CDR3 coding sequence is TGTGCCAGCAGTGCGTATCTAGCGGGAGTCTCCTACGAGCAGTACTTC. This sequence joins TRBV6-1 and TRBJ2-7; 10 bases match TRBD2. CDR3 size: 16 residues. Trimming took 4 bases from V and 0 from J; bases not matched to a gene: 6. CDR1 is MNHNS and CDR2 is SASEGT in the germline V gene.

The chain employs TRBV5-5 and TRBJ2-1; D possibly corresponds to TRBD2 (5 bases). There are 14 residues in the CDR3. V lost 3 bases and J lost 4, with 11 bases in between. Germline-derived CDR1 and CDR2 are SGHKS and YYEKEE (reference sequence). In DNA form, the CDR3 reads TGTGCCAGCAGCTGGGGAGCGGAGTACAATGAGCAGTTCTTC. This encodes CASSWGAEYNEQFF.

This chain joins TRBV25-1 and TRBJ1-2; no reliable D call. Germline V gene lookup returns CDR1 MGHDK and CDR2 SYGVNS. Between the trimmed V and J ends, which lost 0 bases and 2 bases, there was a span of 4 bases. The CDR3 runs to 13 residues. The CDR3 DNA reads TGTGCCAGCAGTGAATATCGGAACTATGGCTACACCTTC. Protein product: CASSEYRNYGYTF.

The V gene is TRBV7-2, the J gene TRBJ2-5; possible D gene TRBD2, 6 bases. This CDR3 comprises 12 residues. Germline V lookup: CDR1 SGHTA, CDR2 FQGNSA. Trimming shortened V by 1 base and J by 7 bases, and 7 bases separated the two germline ends. This chain's CDR3 is CASSLGAGTQYF. CDR3 sequence (DNA): TGTGCCAGCAGCTTAGGAGCGGGGACCCAGTACTTC.

This chain joins TRBV5-3 and TRBJ2-5; weak D call: TRBD1 (5 bases). TRBV5-3 is assigned to the ORF class and has an uncertain function. The ends were cut back, 6 bases at V and 7 bases at J, with 25 bases in the middle. The CDR3 spans 16 residues. As DNA, the CDR3 is TGTGCCAGAACCCCTTGGGGCTGCATTCTCCCTAGGACCCAGTACTTC. This codes for CARTPWGCILPRTQYF.

The chain combines TRBV5-8 with TRBJ2-5; D perhaps matches TRBD1 (6 bases). The germline V gene has CDR1 SGHTS and CDR2 YDEGEE. Trimming removed 4 bases from V and 2 bases from J, with 9 bases in between. This CDR3 comprises 13 residues. The CDR3 reads CASSSRGQETQYF. CDR3 bases: TGTGCCAGCAGCAGCAGGGGACAAGAGACCCAGTACTTC. Looking up the rest from reference TRBV5-8 and TRBJ2-5 gives the full variable domain: EAGVTQSPTHLIKTRGQQATLRCSPISGHTSVYWYQQALGLGLQFLLWYDEGEERNRGNFPPRFSGRQFPNYSSELNVNALELEDSALYLCASSSRGQETQYFGPGTRLLVL.

The gene calls are TRBV7-2 and TRBJ2-1; D gene uncertain. This CDR3 comprises 15 residues. The V and J ends lost 0 bases and 10 bases respectively, with 16 bases between them. CDR1 is SGHTA, CDR2 FQGNSA, per germline. The CDR3 sequence is CASSLAHGPFEEQFF. The CDR3, as DNA: TGTGCCAGCAGCTTAGCCCATGGGCCCTTCGAGGAGCAGTTCTTC.

The genes are TRBV9 and TRBJ2-4; TRBD1 aligns across 8 bases. The CDR3 length is 16 residues. Per the germline V gene, CDR1 is SGDLS and CDR2 is YYNGEE. J was trimmed by 6 bases and V by 0 bases; bases with no gene match: 8. CDR3 DNA sequence: TGTGCCAGCAGCGTAGCTGGGCAGGGGGCGGTAAACATTCAGTACTTC. It encodes CASSVAGQGAVNIQYF.

The V and J genes are TRBV25-1 and TRBJ1-5, with D possibly being TRBD1 (5 bases). The V gene's germline CDR1 is MGHDK and CDR2 SYGVNS. The CDR3 is 13 amino acids. The V and J ends lost 3 bases and 6 bases respectively, with 9 bases between them. Written as DNA, the CDR3 is TGTGCCAGCAGTGACAGGGCAAGTCAGCCCCAGCATTTT. Translation gives CASSDRASQPQHF.